This T cell receptor (beta chain) was recovered during a study of metastatic and nonmetastatic thyroid tumors. Overall study context: The authors compared repertoires across blood and tumor or nodule tissue from malignant and benign thyroid patients. Study results and caveats: For both blood and tumor, malignant thyroid tumors reportedly showed significantly higher TCR beta diversity than benign nodules did.

Trimming shortened V by 7 bases and J by 10 bases, and 23 bases separated the two germline ends. This CDR3 is built from 15 residues. Germline CDR1 MNHNS, CDR2 SASEGT. Every patient underwent thyroid surgery untreated. Comment on this clone: What it binds is not known.

How the authors handled the data: In papillary thyroid cancer, a distant-metastasis classifier was built using CDR3 differences across clinicopathological groups. TCRdb reprocessed the PCR reads via MiXCR. These V and J calls rely on TCRdb rather than the paper's analysis. The sample shows over 3,000 clones, around a third of them seen only once. The receptor was isolated from a male donor with papillary thyroid cancer or a benign thyroid nodule (not recorded which). Some clones in this sample may be carry-over from other donors' samples. The V call is TRBV6-1, the J call TRBJ2-1; the D gene is possibly TRBD1 (7 bases). The specimen was adjacent normal tissue. CDR3 loop: CASTAKEGAGVEQFF. The CDR3 region has the DNA TGTGCCAGCACCGCAAAGGAGGGGGCCGGGGTCGAGCAGTTCTTC.